This TCR beta chain emerged from a study of cytomegalovirus exposure and HLA in healthy donors. Study-wide findings and caveats: A later analysis associated some 16,000 TCR beta sequences with HLA alleles at a 0.05 false discovery rate. Judged likely to be a sequencing artifact was a cluster of highly shared sequence variants.

In the PCR, 60 Vbeta and 13 Jbeta primers were used. Clones were read by immunoSEQ multiplex PCR, and TCRdb kept only the in-frame ones, dropping some. The data contain roughly 89,000 clones, roughly four fifths of them singletons. As concerns this clone: The antigen remains unidentified.

The CDR3 runs 16 residues. The germline gives CDR1 LNHDA, CDR2 SQIVND (reference sequence). Losses at the gene ends were 0 bases for V and 1 base for J; bases not matched to a gene: 5. Material for sequencing was PBMCs. The receptor was isolated from a woman aged 30 to 39 in good health and CMV-seronegative. V is TRBV19 and J is TRBJ1-1; the match to TRBD1 covers 7 bases. The CDR3 here is CASSIDPGGSNTEAFF. The CDR3 DNA reads TGTGCCAGTAGTATAGATCCAGGGGGGTCGAACACTGAAGCTTTCTTT. The entire variable domain, with the rest obtained from reference TRBV19 and TRBJ1-1, is as follows: DGGITQSPKYLFRKEGQNVTLSCEQNLNHDAMYWYRQDPGQGLRLIYYSQIVNDFQKGDIAEGYSVSREKKESFPLTVTSAQKNPTAFYLCASSIDPGGSNTEAFFGQGTRLTVV.